Listed here are 31 T cell receptor beta chains from one sample, sequenced in a study of graft-versus-host responses after intestinal transplantation. Which antigens these TCRs recognize remains unknown. Sequencing was performed with immunoSEQ multiplex PCR; in TCRdb, only in-frame clones are kept and a portion is missing. The data contain about 130,000 clones, about 93% of them seen just once; the ten biggest clones take up 0.15% to 0.2%. The specimen comprised unstimulated CD4+ T cells sorted from spleen or lymph node cells, sampled before intestinal transplant. Receptors were obtained from a human donor who received an intestinal transplant.

This clone was observed a single time. The rearrangement links TRBV27 to TRBJ2-7; D might be TRBD2 (6 bases). Germline lookup yields CDR1 MNHEY and CDR2 SMNVEV (reference sequence). Trimming cost V 5 bases and J 2 bases, with 19 bases left between them. CDR3 length: 16 residues. This CDR3 reads CASSALGRGTAYEQYF. As DNA, the CDR3 is TGTGCCAGCAGTGCCCTCGGCCGAGGGACTGCCTACGAGCAGTACTTC.

In its sample, this clone was seen once. The J gene is TRBJ1-4, the V gene TRBV28; 9 bases are a match to TRBD1. The germline V gene has CDR1 MDHEN and CDR2 SYDVKM. Trimming removed 8 bases from V and 7 bases from J; junction bases left unmatched: 8. CDR3 length: 14 amino acids. The CDR3: CASRKTGGLEKLFF. As DNA, the CDR3 is TGTGCCAGCCGGAAGACAGGGGGTCTTGAAAAACTGTTTTTT. Full variable domain (remainder filled in from reference TRBV28 and TRBJ1-4): DVKVTQSSRYLVKRTGEKVFLECVQDMDHENMFWYRQDPGLGLRLIYFSYDVKMKEKGDIPEGYSVSREKKERFSLILESASTNQTSMYLCASRKTGGLEKLFFGSGTQLSVL.

The chain uses TRBV18 and TRBJ2-2; TRBD1 matches at 12 bases. Germline values: CDR1 KGHSH, CDR2 LQKENI. Trimming at V came to 6 bases and at J to 12 bases, leaving 5 bases not matched to a gene. CDR3 length: 13 residues. CDR3 nucleotide sequence: TGTGCCAGCTCCCCGGGACAGGGGGCTAAGCTGTTTTTT. Protein: CASSPGQGAKLFF.

CDR3 sequence (DNA): TGTGCCAGCAGCCGCGGACTAGCGGCTTACAATGAGCAGTTCTTC. The encoded protein is CASSRGLAAYNEQFF. The chain employs TRBV28 and TRBJ2-1; 10 bases match TRBD2. The CDR3 runs 15 residues. Looked up from germline, CDR1 is MDHEN and CDR2 is SYDVKM. V trimming: 6 bases; J trimming: 4 bases; junction bases outside the gene matches: 6.

The V call is TRBV30, the J call TRBJ1-4; 11 nucleotides align to TRBD1. After removal of 8 bases from V and 7 bases from J, the junction contained 6 bases not matched to a gene. The CDR3 runs 13 residues. Germline CDR1 GTSNPN, CDR2 SVGIG (reference sequence). The CDR3 coding sequence is TGTGCCGGGGCCGGGACAGGGGGTGAAAAACTGTTTTTT. Its protein product is CAGAGTGGEKLFF.

This clone was counted once. The rearrangement joins TRBV5-6 to TRBJ2-6; D is undetermined. Germline values: CDR1 SGHDT, CDR2 YYEEEE. Between the trimmed V and J ends, which lost 3 bases and 0 bases, there was a span of 4 bases. The CDR3 sequence is 14 residues long. In DNA form, the CDR3 reads TGTGCCAGCAGCTGGGGCTCTGGGGCCAACGTCCTGACTTTC. The encoded protein is CASSWGSGANVLTF.

The rearrangement uses TRBV28 and TRBJ2-7; maybe TRBD2 (5 bases). Germline CDR1 and CDR2: MDHEN and SYDVKM. V shed 7 bases and J shed 2 bases, with 12 bases lying between them. The CDR3 has 13 amino acids. The CDR3 protein is CASTAGSTYEQYF. CDR3 DNA: TGTGCCAGCACGGCGGGTTCGACCTACGAGCAGTACTTC.

This chain joins TRBV6-5 and TRBJ2-7, with D maybe TRBD2 (6 bases). Looked up from germline, CDR1 is MNHEY and CDR2 is SVGAGI. The CDR3 totals 15 residues. The V and J ends lost 6 bases and 4 bases respectively, with 19 bases between them. The CDR3 loop is CASRAPGVAEYEQYF. As DNA, the CDR3 is TGTGCCAGCAGGGCCCCGGGGGTAGCGGAGTACGAGCAGTACTTC.

The chain uses TRBV7-2 and TRBJ2-5; the match to TRBD1 covers 10 bases. This CDR3 comprises 16 residues. Germline assignment: CDR1 SGHTA and CDR2 FQGNSA. J lost 4 bases, V lost 5 bases, and 10 bases had no gene match. CDR3 DNA: TGTGCCAGCAGCCCGAACCGGGACAGGGGTTCAGAGACCCAGTACTTC. Protein product: CASSPNRDRGSETQYF.

The chain combines TRBV7-6 with TRBJ2-1, with a weak D call TRBD2 (6 bases). V was clipped by 0 bases and J by 8 bases, with 17 bases between them. The CDR3 runs to 16 residues. Per the germline V gene, CDR1 is SGHVS and CDR2 is FNYEAQ. The CDR3 is CASSLAGLPRVDEQFF. CDR3 nucleotide sequence: TGTGCCAGCAGCTTAGCTGGACTACCAAGGGTCGATGAGCAGTTCTTC.

V usage is TRBV6-1 and J usage is TRBJ2-1; TRBD1 matches at 9 bases. The trim removed 2 bases at V and 3 bases at J, leaving 5 bases unmatched. Germline loops: CDR1 MNHNS, CDR2 SASEGT. This CDR3 has 16 amino acids. CDR3 region: CASSESTGGFYNEQFF. Here the CDR3 DNA reads TGTGCCAGCAGTGAATCGACAGGGGGATTCTACAATGAGCAGTTCTTC.

The chain is built from TRBV7-9 and TRBJ2-7; tentatively, D is TRBD1 or TRBD2 (6 bases each). This CDR3 region has 14 residues. Trimming cost V 5 bases and J 1 base, with 12 bases left between them. The germline CDR1 and CDR2 sequences are SEHNR and FQNEAQ (reference sequence). The CDR3: CASSRGLGSYEQYF. DNA for the CDR3: TGTGCCAGCAGCCGGGGGCTGGGGTCCTACGAGCAGTACTTC.

This chain connects TRBV5-4 to TRBJ1-2; D call uncertain. Germline CDR1 is SGHNT and CDR2 is YYREEE (reference sequence). Trimming stripped 0 bases from V and 8 bases from J, with 14 bases between. The CDR3 consists of 14 residues. CDR3 loop: CASSLVDKGGGYTF. The DNA of the CDR3 is TGTGCCAGCAGCTTGGTAGATAAGGGTGGAGGCTACACCTTC.

This sequence joins TRBV7-9 and TRBJ1-2; 7 bases are shared with TRBD1. J gave up 7 bases and V 4 bases, and 9 bases lay outside the gene matches. The CDR3 length is 14 residues. CDR1 and CDR2 from the germline V gene are SEHNR and FQNEAQ (reference sequence). The chain's CDR3 is CASSSIQGTGGYTF. The DNA for the CDR3 is TGTGCCAGCAGCTCGATACAGGGGACCGGTGGCTACACCTTC. The full variable domain, in which reference TRBV7-9 and TRBJ1-2 provide the parts outside the CDR3, is DTGVSQNPRHKITKRGQNVTFRCDPISEHNRLYWYRQTLGQGPEFLTYFQNEAQLEKSRLLSDRFSAERPKGSFSTLEIQRTEQGDSAMYLCASSSIQGTGGYTFGSGTRLTVV.

This sequence joins TRBV19 and TRBJ1-5, with no clear D. Germline V gives CDR1 LNHDA, CDR2 SQIVND (reference sequence). V dropped 3 bases and J dropped 0 bases, with 9 bases sitting between them. The CDR3 has 15 residues. Here the CDR3 reads CASSIEQASNQPQHF. As DNA, the CDR3 is TGTGCCAGTAGTATTGAGCAGGCTAGCAATCAGCCCCAGCATTTT.

The rearrangement uses TRBV6-1 and TRBJ1-3, with 8 bases aligning to TRBD1. Germline lookup yields CDR1 MNHNS and CDR2 SASEGT. There are 15 residues in the CDR3. V gave up 5 bases and J gave up 2 bases; unmatched junction bases: 5. The CDR3 here is CASSLHRGTGNTIYF. As DNA, the CDR3 is TGTGCCAGCAGTCTCCACAGGGGGACTGGAAACACCATATATTTT.

The CDR3 spells CASSLAFRQGENSPLHF. The CDR3 nucleotides are TGTGCCAGCAGCTTAGCTTTTCGACAGGGTGAAAATTCACCCCTCCACTTT. The V and J genes are TRBV7-9 and TRBJ1-6; 7 bases match TRBD1. Trimming removed 0 bases from V and 7 bases from J; junction bases left unmatched: 9. The CDR3 has 17 amino acids. Germline V gene sequence: CDR1 SEHNR, CDR2 FQNEAQ (reference sequence).

This chain links TRBV28 with TRBJ2-4; TRBD2 matches 8 bases. The germline V gene encodes CDR1 MDHEN and CDR2 SYDVKM. The CDR3 length is 14 residues. Trimming at V came to 6 bases and at J to 5 bases, leaving 6 bases not matched to a gene. CDR3 coding DNA: TGTGCCAGCAGGCCTCCGGGAGGGCAAAACATTCAGTACTTC. It codes for CASRPPGGQNIQYF.

The chain combines TRBV7-8 with TRBJ2-7; 12 bases are a match to TRBD2. V lost 4 bases and J lost 1; bases outside the gene matches: 2. CDR1 and CDR2 (germline): SGHVS, FQNEAQ. The CDR3 is 15 residues long. The CDR3 DNA follows: TGTGCCAGCAGCTGGACTAGCGGGGAATCCTACGAGCAGTACTTC. It codes for CASSWTSGESYEQYF.

This clone appeared a single time. The chain recombines TRBV6-1 with TRBJ1-5; D ambiguous. Trimming stripped 1 base from V and 5 bases from J, with 6 bases between. The CDR3 covers 13 residues. Germline V gene data show CDR1 as MNHNS and CDR2 as SASEGT. The CDR3 reads CASSEVQYQPQHF. CDR3 sequence (DNA): TGTGCCAGCAGTGAAGTACAGTATCAGCCCCAGCATTTT.

J is TRBJ2-3 and V is TRBV14; no firm D call. CDR1 is SGHDN, CDR2 FVKESK, per germline. The CDR3 contains 14 residues. The ends were cut back, 0 bases at V and 2 bases at J, with 6 bases in the middle. CDR3 coding DNA: TGTGCCAGCAGCCAAGATGAGGACACAGATACGCAGTATTTT. It codes for CASSQDEDTDTQYF.

The V gene is TRBV5-1, the J gene TRBJ1-1; D uncertain. This CDR3 comprises 12 residues. Germline values: CDR1 SGHRS, CDR2 YFSETQ. The ends were cut back, 4 bases at V and 5 bases at J, with 9 bases in the middle. The CDR3 DNA reads TGCGCCAGCAGCCGGGGAAGGACTGAAGCTTTCTTT. This codes for CASSRGRTEAFF.

The genes are TRBV28 and TRBJ2-5; 7 nucleotides align to TRBD1. The CDR3 extends over 17 amino acids. V dropped 4 bases and J dropped 0; count of bases not matched to a gene: 11. From germline, CDR1 is MDHEN and CDR2 SYDVKM. The CDR3 region is CASSSLIRGQHQETQYF. The CDR3 DNA follows: TGTGCCAGCAGTTCCCTCATTCGGGGACAGCACCAAGAGACCCAGTACTTC.

The rearrangement links TRBV10-3 to TRBJ1-6, with 7 bases lining up with TRBD1. Germline assignment: CDR1 ENHRY and CDR2 SYGVKD. The CDR3 extends over 14 amino acids. V was pared by 11 bases and J by 7 bases, with 11 bases of the junction left unmatched. For the CDR3, the DNA is TGTGCCTACCGCTCAGGACAGGCGAATTCACCCCTCCACTTT. Its protein product is CAYRSGQANSPLHF.

The CDR3: CASSSVGLAGYNEQFF. The DNA of the CDR3 is TGTGCCAGCAGCTCCGTCGGGCTAGCGGGCTACAATGAGCAGTTCTTC. The chain uses TRBV25-1 and TRBJ2-1, with 8 nucleotides matching TRBD2. CDR3 length: 16 amino acids. The germline V gene has CDR1 MGHDK and CDR2 SYGVNS. V trimming: 6 bases; J trimming: 3 bases; junction bases outside the gene matches: 10.

Turning to this clone: One end of the junction varies from germline; a read error may be responsible. This chain's CDR3 is CASSFRQSADF. CDR3 DNA: TGTGCCAGCAGTTTCCGGCAGTCTGCAGACTTC. The chain links TRBV28 to TRBJ2-7; no definite D call. The CDR3 extends over 11 amino acids. CDR1 is MDHEN and CDR2 is SYDVKM in the germline V gene. Supplemented by reference TRBV28 and TRBJ2-7, the full variable domain reads DVKVTQSSRYLVKRTGEKVFLECVQDMDHENMFWYRQDPGLGLRLIYFSYDVKMKEKGDIPEGYSVSREKKERFSLILESASTNQTSMYLCASSFRQSADFGPGTRLTVT.

Note on this clone: The junction departs from the called germline gene at one end, perhaps through a read error. Different DNA sequences within this sample yield the same CDR3. The chain couples TRBV7-8 to TRBJ1-2; D might be TRBD1 (6 bases). This CDR3 is 14 amino acids long. Germline V gene lookup returns CDR1 SGHVS and CDR2 FQNEAQ. CDR3 region: CASSNWDNNYGYTF. CDR3 sequence (DNA): TGTGCCAGCAGCAACTGGGACAATAACTATGGTTACACCTTC. The entire variable domain, with the rest obtained from reference TRBV7-8 and TRBJ1-2, is as follows: GAGVSQSPRYKVAKRGQDVALRCDPISGHVSLFWYQQALGQGPEFLTYFQNEAQLDKSGLPSDRFFAERPEGSVSTLKIQRTQQEDSAVYLCASSNWDNNYGYTFGSGTRLTVV.

The chain links TRBV28 to TRBJ2-3; 8 nucleotides line up with TRBD1. Per the germline V gene, CDR1 is MDHEN and CDR2 is SYDVKM. V lost 6 bases, J lost 2 bases, and 13 bases stayed unmatched. The CDR3 contains 17 residues. The CDR3 protein is CASSKIPDRGNTDTQYF. The CDR3 coding sequence is TGTGCCAGCAGCAAAATTCCCGACAGGGGAAACACAGATACGCAGTATTTT.

J is TRBJ2-3 and V is TRBV6-5; tentatively, D is TRBD2 (5 bases). V was shortened by 8 bases and J by 0 bases, with 9 bases between the two germline ends. Germline-derived CDR1 and CDR2 are MNHEY and SVGAGI. The CDR3 has 13 residues. This CDR3 is CASRGGSTDTQYF. CDR3 bases: TGTGCCAGCCGAGGCGGGAGCACAGATACGCAGTATTTT.

This sequence joins TRBV9 and TRBJ2-7, with 10 bases lining up with TRBD2. The V gene end was trimmed by 5 bases and the J gene end by 3 bases; junction bases not matched to a gene: 2. This CDR3 comprises 13 residues. The V gene's germline CDR1 is SGDLS and CDR2 YYNGEE. The CDR3 DNA reads TGTGCCAGCAGTGGGACTAGCGTCTACGAGCAGTACTTC. Protein: CASSGTSVYEQYF.

Here the CDR3 DNA reads TGTGCCTGCAGGGGGTCTAGCTCTGGAAACACCATATATTTT. Amino acid sequence: CACRGSSSGNTIYF. The rearrangement joins TRBV30 to TRBJ1-3; 7 bases align to TRBD1. Germline V lookup: CDR1 GTSNPN, CDR2 SVGIG (reference sequence). This CDR3 region has 14 residues. V lost 6 bases to trimming and J lost 0 bases; unmatched junction nucleotides: 5. Full variable domain (missing parts from reference TRBV30 and TRBJ1-3): SQTIHQWPATLVQPVGSPLSLECTVEGTSNPNLYWYRQAAGRGLQLLFYSVGIGQISSEVPQNLSASRPQDRQFILSSKKLLLSDSGFYLCACRGSSSGNTIYFGEGSWLTVV.